Presented here are 2 T cell receptor beta chains from one specimen sequenced in a study of blood T cells in healthy people across ages. For the second PCR, which ran for 7 to 11 cycles, a sample-barcoded 5' primer and a J-beta primer mix were used. Via MiXCR, TCRdb re-called the 5' RACE reads, giving one row per CDR3 protein. The sample holds over 1,200,000 distinct CDR3 sequences, approximately 60% seen once. Sequenced material: blood. The receptors stem from a man aged 18 to 35 in good health.

This clonotype was observed a handful of times. The CDR3 sequence: CASSQGVRGQGNQPQHF. CDR3 DNA: TGCGCCAGCAGCCAAGGGGTAAGGGGGCAAGGCAATCAGCCCCAGCATTTT. The genes are TRBV4-3 and TRBJ1-5; 7 nucleotides align to TRBD1. CDR3 length equals 17 residues. Germline CDR1 is LGHNA and CDR2 is YSLEER. Unmatched junction bases numbered 8, after V lost 1 base and J lost 2 bases.

This sequence joins TRBV20-1 and TRBJ1-1; D gene ambiguous. The germline CDR1 and CDR2 sequences are DFQATT and SNEGSKA (reference sequence). The V and J ends lost 5 bases and 0 bases respectively, with 10 bases between them. This CDR3 contains 13 residues. CDR3 nucleotide sequence: TGCAGTGCTTCCCGGACGGTGAACACTGAAGCTTTCTTT. Translated: CSASRTVNTEAFF.